This note documents a single T cell receptor beta chain sequence. This clone's antigen is unknown. Base qualities are not provided; no much larger clone lies one nucleotide away. Data came from an Illumina HiSeq 2000. TCR beta chain libraries were generated through multiplex PCR amplification. The amplified TCR beta chain products were analyzed by high-throughput sequencing. TCRdb ran its own pipeline on the public reads, namely fastp trimming at Q25 and MiXCR clone calling, and kept in-frame beta chains. Each CDR3 protein appears once, grouped with its most common genes and DNA. The sample includes 15,000 to 20,000 distinct CDR3 sequences, with about 60% observed a single time. The ten largest clones take up about 20% of the sample. The data originate from a study of breast tumors, draining lymph nodes, adjacent tissues (dated by TCRdb to the mid-2010s). Study-wide context: Breast cancer patients provided tumor, adjacent nontumor tissue and axillary lymph nodes, and the study compared the TCR beta repertoires across these three sources. The study was designed to assess the relationships and possible T-cell exchange between tumor, surrounding tissue and draining lymph node repertoires in human breast cancer.

Taken from the germline V gene (reference sequence), the CDR1 and CDR2 loops are SEHNR and FQNEAQ. Relative to germline, V is 3 bases shorter and J is 7 bases shorter, with 10 bases between their ends. From its cysteine to its phenylalanine, the CDR3 spans 14 amino acids. Just CDR3 DNA is preserved here, 42 bases in frame from base 1. Adjacent samples consisted of nontumor breast tissue surrounding the tumor. Broader findings and caveats from the paper: In luminal-like breast cancer, tumor and nontumor tissue repertoires resembled each other significantly more than in basal-like breast cancer. The study presented the conclusion that tumor T cells originate in lymph nodes as consistent with a hypothesis, not as something directly demonstrated. A scenario in which most tumor T cells derive from the lymph node and then expand within tumor tissue was judged to be consistent with the data. T-cell repertoire diversity in tumors was found to be lower than in lymph nodes but higher than in nontumor tissue, and preferential V and J gene usage was observed.

The sequence was collected from a female donor with breast cancer. Some clones in this sample may be carry-over from other donors' samples. The sequencing input was tumor-adjacent breast tissue. The V and J segments used are TRBV7-9 and TRBJ1-6, and possibly TRBD1, on 5 matching bases. The DNA sequence is as follows: TGTGCCAGCAGCTTGGAATGGACAAATTCACCCCTCCACTTT. Translation gives CASSLEWTNSPLHF.